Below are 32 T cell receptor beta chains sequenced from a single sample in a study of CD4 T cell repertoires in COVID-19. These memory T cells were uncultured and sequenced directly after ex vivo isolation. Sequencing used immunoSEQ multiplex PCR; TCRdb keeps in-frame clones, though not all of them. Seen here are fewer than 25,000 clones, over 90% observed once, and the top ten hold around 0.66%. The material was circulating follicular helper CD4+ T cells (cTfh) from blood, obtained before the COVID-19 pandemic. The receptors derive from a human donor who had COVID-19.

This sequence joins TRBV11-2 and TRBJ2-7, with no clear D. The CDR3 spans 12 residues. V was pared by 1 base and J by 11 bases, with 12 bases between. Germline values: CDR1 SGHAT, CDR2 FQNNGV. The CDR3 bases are TGTGCCAGCAGCTTAGCCACTTTCCCTGAGTACTTC. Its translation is CASSLATFPEYF.

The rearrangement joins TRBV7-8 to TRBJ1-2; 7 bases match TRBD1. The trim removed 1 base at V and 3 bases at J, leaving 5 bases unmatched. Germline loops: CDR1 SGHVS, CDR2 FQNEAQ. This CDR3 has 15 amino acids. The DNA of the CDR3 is TGTGCCAGCAGCTTAGGAACAGGGGATTACTATGGCTACACCTTC. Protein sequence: CASSLGTGDYYGYTF.

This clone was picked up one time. The CDR3 coding sequence is TGTGCCAGCAGCTATATAGGGGGCGCGACCGGGGAGCTGTTTTTT. As protein: CASSYIGGATGELFF. This rearrangement joins TRBV7-9 to TRBJ2-2; 7 bases are a match to TRBD1. Germline-derived CDR1 and CDR2 are SEHNR and FQNEAQ (reference sequence). The CDR3 sequence is 15 residues long. Trimming removed 4 bases from V and 5 bases from J; junction bases left unmatched: 7.

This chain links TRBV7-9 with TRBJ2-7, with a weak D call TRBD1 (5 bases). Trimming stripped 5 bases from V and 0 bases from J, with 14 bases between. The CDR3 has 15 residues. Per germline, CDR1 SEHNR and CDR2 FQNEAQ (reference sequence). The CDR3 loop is CASSPSQANSYEQYF. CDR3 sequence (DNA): TGTGCCAGCAGCCCTTCACAGGCCAACTCCTACGAGCAGTACTTC.

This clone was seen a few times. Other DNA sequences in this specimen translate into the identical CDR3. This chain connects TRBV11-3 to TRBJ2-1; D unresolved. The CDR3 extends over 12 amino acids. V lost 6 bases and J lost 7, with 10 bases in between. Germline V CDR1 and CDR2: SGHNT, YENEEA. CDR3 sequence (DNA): TGTGCCAGCAGTTCTCCAGGAAATGAGCAGTTCTTC. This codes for CASSSPGNEQFF.

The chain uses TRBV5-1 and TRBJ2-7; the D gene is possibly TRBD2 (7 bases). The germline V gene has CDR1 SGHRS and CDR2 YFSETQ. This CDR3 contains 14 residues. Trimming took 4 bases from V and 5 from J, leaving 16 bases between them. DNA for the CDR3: TGCGCCAGCAGCCCGGGGGGCGCGGCGAACGAGCAGTACTTC. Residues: CASSPGGAANEQYF.

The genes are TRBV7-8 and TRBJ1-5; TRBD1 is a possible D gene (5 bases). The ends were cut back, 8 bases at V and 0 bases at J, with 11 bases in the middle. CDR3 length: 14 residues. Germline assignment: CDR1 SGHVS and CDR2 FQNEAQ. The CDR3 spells CASDTGSSNQPQHF. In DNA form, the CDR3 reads TGTGCCAGCGATACAGGATCTAGCAATCAGCCCCAGCATTTT. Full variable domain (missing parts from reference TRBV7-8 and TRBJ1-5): GAGVSQSPRYKVAKRGQDVALRCDPISGHVSLFWYQQALGQGPEFLTYFQNEAQLDKSGLPSDRFFAERPEGSVSTLKIQRTQQEDSAVYLCASDTGSSNQPQHFGDGTRLSIL.

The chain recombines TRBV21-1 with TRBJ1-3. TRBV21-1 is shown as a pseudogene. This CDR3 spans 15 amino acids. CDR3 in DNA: TGTGCCAGCAGTTGGGGGGAAACCTCTGGAAACACCATATATTTT. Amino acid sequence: CASSWGETSGNTIYF.

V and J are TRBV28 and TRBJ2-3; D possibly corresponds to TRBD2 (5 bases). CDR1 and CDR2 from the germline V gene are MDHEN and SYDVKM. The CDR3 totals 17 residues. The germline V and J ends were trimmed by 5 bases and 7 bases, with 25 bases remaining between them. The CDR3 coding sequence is TGTGCCAGCAGTCCCCTGGGCGCTGCGGGTCCCACTCATACGCAGTATTTT. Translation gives CASSPLGAAGPTHTQYF.

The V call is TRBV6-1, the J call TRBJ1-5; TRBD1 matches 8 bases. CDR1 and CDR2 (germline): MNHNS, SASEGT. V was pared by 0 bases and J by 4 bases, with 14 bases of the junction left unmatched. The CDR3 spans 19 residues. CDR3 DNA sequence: TGTGCCAGCAGTGAAGCCGGCAGGGGGCTAAGTAGGGGAAATCAGCCCCAGCATTTT. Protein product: CASSEAGRGLSRGNQPQHF.

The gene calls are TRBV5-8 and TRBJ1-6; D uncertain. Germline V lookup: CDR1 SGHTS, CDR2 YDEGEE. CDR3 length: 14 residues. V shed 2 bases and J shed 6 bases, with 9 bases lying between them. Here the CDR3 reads CASSFGELNSPLHF. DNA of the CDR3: TGTGCCAGCAGCTTCGGGGAACTTAATTCACCCCTCCACTTT.

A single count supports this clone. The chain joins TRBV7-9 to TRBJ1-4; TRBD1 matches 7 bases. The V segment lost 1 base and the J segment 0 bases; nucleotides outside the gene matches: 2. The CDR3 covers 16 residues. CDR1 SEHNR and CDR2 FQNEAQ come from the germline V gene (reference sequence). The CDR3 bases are TGTGCCAGCAGCTTAGGACAGGGTACAACTAATGAAAAACTGTTTTTT. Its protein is CASSLGQGTTNEKLFF.

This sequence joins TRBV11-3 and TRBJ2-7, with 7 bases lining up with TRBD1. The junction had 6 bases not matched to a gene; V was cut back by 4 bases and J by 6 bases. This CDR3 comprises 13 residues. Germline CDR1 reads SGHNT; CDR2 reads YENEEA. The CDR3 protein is CASSSLTGTEQYF. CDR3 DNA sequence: TGTGCCAGCAGCTCCTTGACAGGGACCGAGCAGTACTTC.

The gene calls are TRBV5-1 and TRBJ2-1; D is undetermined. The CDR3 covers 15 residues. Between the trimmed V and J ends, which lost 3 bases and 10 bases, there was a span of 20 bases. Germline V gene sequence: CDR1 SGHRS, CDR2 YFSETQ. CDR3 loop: CASSWVGSREAEQFF. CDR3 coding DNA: TGCGCCAGCAGCTGGGTCGGTTCCCGCGAAGCGGAGCAGTTCTTC. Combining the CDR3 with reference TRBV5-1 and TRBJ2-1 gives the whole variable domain KAGVTQTPRYLIKTRGQQVTLSCSPISGHRSVSWYQQTPGQGLQFLFEYFSETQRNKGNFPGRFSGRQFSNSRSEMNVSTLELGDSALYLCASSWVGSREAEQFFGPGTRLTVL.

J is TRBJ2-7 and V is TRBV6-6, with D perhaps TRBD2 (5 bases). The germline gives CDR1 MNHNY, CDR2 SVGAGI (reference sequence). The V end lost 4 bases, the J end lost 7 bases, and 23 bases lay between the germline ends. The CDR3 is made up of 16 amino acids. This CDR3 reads CASSFAPVGELGEQYF. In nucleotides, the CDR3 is TGTGCCAGCAGTTTCGCCCCAGTTGGGGAGCTGGGGGAGCAGTACTTC.

Here the CDR3 DNA reads TGTGCCAGCAGTCCTGGGCCGGGACAAATCAGAAGAGACGGGGAGCTGTTTTTT. Translated: CASSPGPGQIRRDGELFF. The chain combines TRBV11-1 with TRBJ2-2; maybe TRBD1 (6 bases). CDR1 is SGHAT, CDR2 FQDESV, per germline (reference sequence). V dropped 6 bases and J dropped 7 bases, with 27 bases sitting between them. The CDR3 has 18 amino acids.

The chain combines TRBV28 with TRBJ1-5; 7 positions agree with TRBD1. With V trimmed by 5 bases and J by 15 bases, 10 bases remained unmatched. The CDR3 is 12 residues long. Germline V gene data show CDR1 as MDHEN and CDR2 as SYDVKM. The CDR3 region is CASSTSGGGWHF. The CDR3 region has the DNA TGTGCCAGCAGTACCTCAGGGGGTGGGTGGCATTTT.

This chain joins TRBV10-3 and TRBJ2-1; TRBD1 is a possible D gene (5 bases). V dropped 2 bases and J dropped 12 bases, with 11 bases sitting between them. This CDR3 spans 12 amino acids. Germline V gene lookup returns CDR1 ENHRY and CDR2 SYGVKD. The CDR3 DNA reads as TGTGCCATCAGTGAGAGGGGATTGGCGCAGTTCTTC. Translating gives CAISERGLAQFF.

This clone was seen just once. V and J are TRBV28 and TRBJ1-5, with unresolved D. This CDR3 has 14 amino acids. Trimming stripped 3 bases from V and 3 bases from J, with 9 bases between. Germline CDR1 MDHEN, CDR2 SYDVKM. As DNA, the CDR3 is TGTGCCAGCAGTTTCCCCCTGGCCAATCAGCCCCAGCATTTT. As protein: CASSFPLANQPQHF.

As DNA, the CDR3 is TGTGCCAGTTTTCAGGGGGTTCAGTCTGAAGCTTTCTTT. Protein sequence: CASFQGVQSEAFF. The J gene is TRBJ1-1, the V gene TRBV28; the match to TRBD1 covers 7 bases. The germline V gene encodes CDR1 MDHEN and CDR2 SYDVKM. This CDR3 has 13 amino acids. V shed 9 bases, J shed 6 bases, and the junction held 10 bases outside the gene matches. Variable domain in full (rest from reference TRBV28 and TRBJ1-1): DVKVTQSSRYLVKRTGEKVFLECVQDMDHENMFWYRQDPGLGLRLIYFSYDVKMKEKGDIPEGYSVSREKKERFSLILESASTNQTSMYLCASFQGVQSEAFFGQGTRLTVV.

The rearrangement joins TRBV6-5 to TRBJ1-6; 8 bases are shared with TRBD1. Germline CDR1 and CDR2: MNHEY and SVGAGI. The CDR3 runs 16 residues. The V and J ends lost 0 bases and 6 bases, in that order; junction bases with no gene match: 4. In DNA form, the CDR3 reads TGTGCCAGCAGTTACTCGAGGGACAGGCTTAATTCACCCCTCCACTTT. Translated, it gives CASSYSRDRLNSPLHF.

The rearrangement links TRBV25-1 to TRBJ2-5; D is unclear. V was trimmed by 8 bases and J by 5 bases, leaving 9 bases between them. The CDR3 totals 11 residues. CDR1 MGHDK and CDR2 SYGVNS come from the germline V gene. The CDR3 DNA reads TGTGCCAGCCTCCTCCGGGAGACCCAGTACTTC. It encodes CASLLRETQYF.

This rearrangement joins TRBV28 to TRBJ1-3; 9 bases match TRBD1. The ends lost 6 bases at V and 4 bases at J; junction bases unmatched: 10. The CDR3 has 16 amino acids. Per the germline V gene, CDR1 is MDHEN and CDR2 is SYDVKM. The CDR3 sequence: CASSRNGQGKGNTIYF. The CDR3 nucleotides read TGTGCCAGCAGCCGGAACGGACAGGGGAAAGGAAACACCATATATTTT.

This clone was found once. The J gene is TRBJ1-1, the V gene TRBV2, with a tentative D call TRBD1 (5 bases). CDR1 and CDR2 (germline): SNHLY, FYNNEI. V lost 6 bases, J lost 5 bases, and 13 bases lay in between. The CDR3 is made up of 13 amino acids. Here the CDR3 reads CASSPQGTTEAFF. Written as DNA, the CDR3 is TGTGCCAGCAGCCCTCAGGGTACGACTGAAGCTTTCTTT. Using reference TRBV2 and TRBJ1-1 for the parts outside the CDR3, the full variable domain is EPEVTQTPSHQVTQMGQEVILRCVPISNHLYFYWYRQILGQKVEFLVSFYNNEISEKSEIFDDQFSVERPDGSNFTLKIRSTKLEDSAMYFCASSPQGTTEAFFGQGTRLTVV.

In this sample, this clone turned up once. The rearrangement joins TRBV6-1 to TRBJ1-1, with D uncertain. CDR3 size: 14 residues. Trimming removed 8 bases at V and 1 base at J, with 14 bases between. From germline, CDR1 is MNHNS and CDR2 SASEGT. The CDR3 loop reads CASGMSRSNTEAFF. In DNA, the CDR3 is TGTGCCAGCGGCATGTCTAGGTCGAACACTGAAGCTTTCTTT.

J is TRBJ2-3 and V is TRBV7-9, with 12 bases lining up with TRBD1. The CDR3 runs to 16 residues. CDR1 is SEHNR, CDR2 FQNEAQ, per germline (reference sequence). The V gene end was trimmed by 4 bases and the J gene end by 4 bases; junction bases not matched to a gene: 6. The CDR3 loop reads CASSSLGQGAADTQYF. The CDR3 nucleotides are TGTGCCAGCAGCTCCCTGGGACAGGGGGCGGCAGATACGCAGTATTTT.

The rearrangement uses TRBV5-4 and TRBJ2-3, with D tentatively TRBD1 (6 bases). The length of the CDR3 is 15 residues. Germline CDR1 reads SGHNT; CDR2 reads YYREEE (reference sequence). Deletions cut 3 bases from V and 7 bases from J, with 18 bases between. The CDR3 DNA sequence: TGTGCCAGCAGCTCCCGAGGACAGCTTATTAATACGCAGTATTTT. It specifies CASSSRGQLINTQYF. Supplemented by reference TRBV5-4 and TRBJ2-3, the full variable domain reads ETGVTQSPTHLIKTRGQQVTLRCSSQSGHNTVSWYQQALGQGPQFIFQYYREEENGRGNFPPRFSGLQFPNYSSELNVNALELDDSALYLCASSSRGQLINTQYFGPGTRLTVL.

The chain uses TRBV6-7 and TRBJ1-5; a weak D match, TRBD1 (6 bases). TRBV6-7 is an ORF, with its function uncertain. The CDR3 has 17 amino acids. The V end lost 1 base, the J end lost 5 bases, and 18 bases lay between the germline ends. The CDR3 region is CASSYWSSGTQYQPQHF. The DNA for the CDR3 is TGTGCCAGCAGTTACTGGAGCTCCGGGACACAGTATCAGCCCCAGCATTTT.

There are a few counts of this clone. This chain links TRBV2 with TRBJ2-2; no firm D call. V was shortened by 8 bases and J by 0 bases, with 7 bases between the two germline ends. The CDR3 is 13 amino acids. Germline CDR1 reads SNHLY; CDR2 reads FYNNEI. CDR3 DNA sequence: TGTGCCAGCGGTCAGTCGAACACCGGGGAGCTGTTTTTT. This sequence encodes CASGQSNTGELFF.

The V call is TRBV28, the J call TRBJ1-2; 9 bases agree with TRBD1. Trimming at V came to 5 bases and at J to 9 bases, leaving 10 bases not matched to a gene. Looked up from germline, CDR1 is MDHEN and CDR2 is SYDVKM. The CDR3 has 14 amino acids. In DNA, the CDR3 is TGTGCCAGCAGTACATGGGACAGGGAAGGAAGCTACACCTTC. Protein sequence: CASSTWDREGSYTF.

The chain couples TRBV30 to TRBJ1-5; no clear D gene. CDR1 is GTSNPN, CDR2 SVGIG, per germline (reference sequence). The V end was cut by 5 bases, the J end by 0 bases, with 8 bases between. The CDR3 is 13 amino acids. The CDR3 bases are TGTGCCTGGTCGGGGAATAGCAATCAGCCCCAGCATTTT. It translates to CAWSGNSNQPQHF.

CDR3 sequence: CASSEGLAAYEQYF. The CDR3 DNA follows: TGCGCCAGCAGCGAGGGACTAGCGGCCTACGAGCAGTACTTC. The V gene is TRBV5-1, the J gene TRBJ2-7, with 11 bases fitting TRBD2. Trimming at V came to 4 bases and at J to 2 bases, leaving 2 bases not matched to a gene. The CDR3 has 14 amino acids. Germline-derived CDR1 and CDR2 are SGHRS and YFSETQ.